Each of the 32 T cell receptor beta chains below was sequenced from the same sample in a study of T-cell memory formation after mild COVID-19. TCRdb itself ran the 5' RACE reads through MiXCR, one entry per CDR3 protein. This table has under 250,000 distinct CDR3 sequences, roughly 14% appearing once. The sequencing sample was made of PBMCs or a T cell subset sorted from them (not recorded which). These receptors came from an adult woman who had mild COVID-19 (a few samples of this study predate the infection). Cell type and time point are not known.

The V gene is TRBV5-4, the J gene TRBJ2-1; D possibly uses TRBD1 or TRBD2 (5 bases each). Trimming left V 0 bases short and J 9 bases short, with 16 bases between. Germline values: CDR1 SGHNT, CDR2 YYREEE (reference sequence). The CDR3 totals 15 residues. Here the CDR3 reads CASSLEGTGLGEQFF. CDR3 sequence (DNA): TGTGCCAGCAGCTTGGAGGGGACCGGCCTCGGTGAGCAGTTCTTC.

There are many counts of this clonotype. The chain uses TRBV7-3 and TRBJ1-6; 9 positions match TRBD1. This CDR3 is 15 amino acids long. The V gene's germline CDR1 is SGHTA and CDR2 FQGTGA. The V segment lost 2 bases and the J segment 8 bases; nucleotides outside the gene matches: 4. The CDR3 sequence is CASSLGGQGDSPLHF. CDR3 coding DNA: TGTGCCAGCAGCTTAGGGGGACAGGGCGATTCACCCCTCCACTTT.

The chain employs TRBV11-2 and TRBJ2-2; possible D gene TRBD1, 6 bases. V lost 2 bases, J lost 7 bases, and 17 bases lay in between. CDR3 length: 16 amino acids. The germline gives CDR1 SGHAT, CDR2 FQNNGV. The CDR3 spells CASSLSGNRAYGELFF. The CDR3 DNA follows: TGTGCCAGCAGCTTAAGCGGAAACAGGGCATACGGGGAGCTGTTTTTT. Based on the CDR3 plus reference TRBV11-2 and TRBJ2-2, the full variable domain is EAGVAQSPRYKIIEKRQSVAFWCNPISGHATLYWYQQILGQGPKLLIQFQNNGVVDDSQLPKDRFSAERLKGVDSTLKIQPAKLEDSAVYLCASSLSGNRAYGELFFGEGSRLTVL.

This clonotype was seen a handful of times. This chain uses TRBV7-2 with TRBJ1-1; weak D call: TRBD1 (6 bases). There are 14 residues in the CDR3. The germline V gene has CDR1 SGHTA and CDR2 FQGNSA. V was shortened by 10 bases and J by 5 bases, with 20 bases between the two germline ends. DNA of the CDR3: TGTGCCACCAAGATGCGGGGGGCCGGGACTGAAGCTTTCTTT. Encoded protein: CATKMRGAGTEAFF. The full variable domain, its missing parts supplied by reference TRBV7-2 and TRBJ1-1, is GAGVSQSPSNKVTEKGKDVELRCDPISGHTALYWYRQSLGQGLEFLIYFQGNSAPDKSGLPSDRFSAERTGGSVSTLTIQRTQQEDSAVYLCATKMRGAGTEAFFGQGTRLTVV.

DNA of the CDR3: TGTGCCACCGCCCGCGGGACCCCCTACGAGCAGTACTTC. As protein: CATARGTPYEQYF. This chain joins TRBV7-2 and TRBJ2-7, with D possibly matching TRBD2 (6 bases). Trimming left V 10 bases short and J 2 bases short, with 15 bases between. The CDR3 consists of 13 residues. Germline values: CDR1 SGHTA, CDR2 FQGNSA.

This clonotype showed up just a few times. The chain couples TRBV24-1 to TRBJ2-1; D not resolved. CDR3 length equals 14 residues. Germline CDR1 reads KGHDR; CDR2 reads SFDVKD. V lost 2 bases and J 6 bases, leaving 10 bases between the germline ends. The CDR3 region is CATSDSAALNEQFF. CDR3 nucleotides: TGTGCCACCAGTGATTCGGCAGCCCTCAATGAGCAGTTCTTC.

V gene TRBV4-1 combines with J gene TRBJ2-7; possibly TRBD1 for D (5 bases). CDR3 length: 16 amino acids. Germline V gene data show CDR1 as MGHRA and CDR2 as YSYEKL. V was trimmed by 2 bases and J by 1 base, leaving 15 bases between them. CDR3 loop: CASSQSGREGSYEQYF. The CDR3 DNA is TGCGCCAGCAGCCAATCGGGCAGGGAAGGTTCCTACGAGCAGTACTTC.

This chain uses TRBV6-5 with TRBJ2-2; D unresolved. Germline V CDR1 and CDR2: MNHEY, SVGAGI. With 6 bases removed from V and 6 bases from J, the gap between germline ends came to 8 bases. The CDR3 consists of 12 residues. The DNA of the CDR3 is TGTGCCAGCAGCATAAACGCCGGGGAGCTGTTTTTT. Translated: CASSINAGELFF.

This clonotype turned up a few times. The junction shows a germline mismatch at one end, possibly a read error. This chain connects TRBV7-7 to TRBJ1-4; 8 bases align to TRBD1. CDR1 is SSHAT, CDR2 FNYEAQ, per germline (reference sequence). CDR3 length: 14 amino acids. Here the CDR3 reads CASSPTGTGEKLFF. The CDR3 nucleotides are TGTGCTAGCAGCCCGACAGGGACAGGAGAAAAACTGTTTTTT.

The V gene is TRBV2, the J gene TRBJ1-1; D is unresolved. Trimming shortened V by 1 base and J by 5 bases, and 8 bases separated the two germline ends. There are 13 residues in the CDR3. In germline, CDR1 is SNHLY, CDR2 FYNNEI. The CDR3 loop is CASSEEVETEAFF. The DNA of the CDR3 is TGTGCCAGCAGTGAAGAGGTTGAGACTGAAGCTTTCTTT.

This chain links TRBV27 with TRBJ1-2; TRBD1 is a possible D gene (5 bases). Germline V lookup: CDR1 MNHEY, CDR2 SMNVEV (reference sequence). V was trimmed by 6 bases and J by 4 bases, leaving 15 bases between them. CDR3 length: 14 amino acids. In DNA, the CDR3 is TGTGCCAGCAGCCTAACGGGACCGAGCTATGGCTACACCTTC. It translates to CASSLTGPSYGYTF.

Only a few counts were recorded for this clonotype. The chain links TRBV5-5 to TRBJ1-1, with TRBD1 as a possible D gene (5 bases). Germline CDR1 SGHKS, CDR2 YYEKEE (reference sequence). With 4 bases removed from V and 0 bases from J, the gap between germline ends came to 10 bases. The CDR3 runs to 14 residues. The CDR3 loop reads CASSHPGMNTEAFF. The DNA of the CDR3 is TGTGCCAGCAGCCATCCAGGGATGAACACTGAAGCTTTCTTT.

This chain joins TRBV27 and TRBJ1-2; 7 bases agree with TRBD1. This CDR3 has 16 residues. CDR1 and CDR2 from the germline V gene are MNHEY and SMNVEV (reference sequence). Losses at the gene ends were 4 bases for V and 4 bases for J; bases not matched to a gene: 12. The CDR3 nucleotides read TGTGCCAGCAGTTCCTTAGACAGGGTCCCTCGCTATGGCTACACCTTC. Encoded protein: CASSSLDRVPRYGYTF.

This chain uses TRBV12-3 or TRBV12-4 with TRBJ2-3, with D unclear. Trimming removed 2 bases at V and 4 bases at J, with 10 bases between. This CDR3 spans 14 amino acids. In DNA form, the CDR3 reads TGTGCCAGCAGTTTAACGGGTGTCCCAGATACGCAGTATTTT. The encoded protein is CASSLTGVPDTQYF.

This clonotype was seen more than once but under ten times. The chain is built from TRBV9 and TRBJ1-2; no firm D call. V was cut by 0 bases and J by 0 bases, with 9 bases left in between. Looked up from germline, CDR1 is SGDLS and CDR2 is YYNGEE. The CDR3 consists of 15 residues. In DNA, the CDR3 is TGTGCCAGCAGCGTAGACGGGGTCGCTAACTATGGCTACACCTTC. It codes for CASSVDGVANYGYTF.

This chain links TRBV5-1 with TRBJ2-7; tentative D call: TRBD2 (5 bases). Between the trimmed V and J ends, which lost 1 base and 7 bases, there was a span of 9 bases. Germline CDR1 and CDR2: SGHRS and YFSETQ. CDR3 length equals 12 residues. In nucleotides, the CDR3 is TGCGCCAGCAGCTTGTTCGGGGTTGAGCAGTACTTC. It encodes CASSLFGVEQYF.

This clonotype has just a few counts. Written as DNA, the CDR3 is TGTGCCAGCAGGCGCGGGGGTACCGGGGGCAATGAGCAGTTCTTC. Translating gives CASRRGGTGGNEQFF. The V gene is TRBV12-3 or TRBV12-4, the J gene TRBJ2-1; 7 bases agree with TRBD2. With 6 bases clipped from V and 6 bases from J, the junction kept 11 bases outside the gene matches. This CDR3 spans 15 amino acids.

The chain carries TRBV20-1 and TRBJ2-5; D could derive from TRBD1 or TRBD2 (5 bases each). V dropped 2 bases and J dropped 3 bases, with 22 bases sitting between them. Germline CDR1 and CDR2: DFQATT and SNEGSKA (reference sequence). This CDR3 spans 17 amino acids. The DNA for the CDR3 is TGCAGTGCTAGATATTTTAAGTCTGGGGACCGCGAAGAGACCCAGTACTTC. Protein: CSARYFKSGDREETQYF.

The chain links TRBV9 to TRBJ2-1; D unresolved. This CDR3 has 15 residues. The germline CDR1 and CDR2 sequences are SGDLS and YYNGEE. Trimming shortened V by 1 base and J by 4 bases, and 12 bases separated the two germline ends. The CDR3 spells CASSVLAKHYNEQFF. The DNA of the CDR3 is TGTGCCAGCAGCGTACTGGCAAAACATTACAATGAGCAGTTCTTC.

The chain employs TRBV5-6 and TRBJ2-7, with TRBD2 matching over 14 bases. CDR3 length: 15 amino acids. Germline CDR1 and CDR2: SGHDT and YYEEEE. V was pared by 4 bases and J by 3 bases, with 3 bases of the junction left unmatched. This CDR3 is CASSRGLAGDYEQYF. Here the CDR3 DNA reads TGTGCCAGCAGCAGGGGACTAGCGGGAGACTACGAGCAGTACTTC.

This clonotype was seen only a few times. The chain employs TRBV11-2 and TRBJ2-7; TRBD2 agrees at 7 bases. The trim removed 1 base at V and 2 bases at J, leaving 8 bases unmatched. Germline CDR1 reads SGHAT; CDR2 reads FQNNGV. The CDR3 length is 16 residues. For the CDR3, the DNA is TGTGCCAGCAGCTTAGTCAGGTCTAGCGGTCCCTACGAGCAGTACTTC. It encodes CASSLVRSSGPYEQYF.

This chain uses TRBV24-1 with TRBJ2-1; D remains unclear. V dropped 3 bases and J dropped 4 bases, with 15 bases sitting between them. The V gene's germline CDR1 is KGHDR and CDR2 SFDVKD. There are 16 residues in the CDR3. CDR3 DNA: TGTGCCACCAGTGATAACACCGGGCCAGAATACAATGAGCAGTTCTTC. Protein sequence: CATSDNTGPEYNEQFF.

This clonotype showed up just a few times. One end of the junction does not line up with germline, which may come from a read error. The genes are TRBV6-6 and TRBJ1-3; 8 positions match TRBD1. This CDR3 region has 17 residues. Germline assignment: CDR1 MNHNY and CDR2 SVGAGI (reference sequence). CDR3 nucleotides: TGTGCCAGCAGTGCCGGACAGGGCCTGGCATCTGGAAACACCACATATTTT. This translates into CASSAGQGLASGNTTYF.

V usage is TRBV27 and J usage is TRBJ1-2; D might be TRBD1 (6 bases). V was trimmed by 6 bases and J by 6 bases, leaving 14 bases between them. This CDR3 contains 13 residues. CDR1 is MNHEY and CDR2 is SMNVEV in the germline V gene (reference sequence). CDR3 DNA sequence: TGTGCCAGCAGACGGACAGTGTATAATGGCTACACCTTC. Translation gives CASRRTVYNGYTF.

The CDR3 reads CASSWGRREGEQYF. In DNA form, the CDR3 reads TGTGCCAGCAGTTGGGGGAGAAGGGAGGGCGAGCAGTACTTC. The genes are TRBV12-3 or TRBV12-4 and TRBJ2-7; 7 bases align to TRBD2. The CDR3 extends over 14 amino acids. The junction had 9 bases not matched to a gene; V was cut back by 4 bases and J by 6 bases.

This clonotype was seen a handful of times. This chain uses TRBV29-1 with TRBJ1-1; tentative D call: TRBD1 (6 bases). This CDR3 is built from 13 residues. V lost 6 bases to trimming and J lost 3 bases, with 14 bases between them. Germline lookup yields CDR1 SQVTM and CDR2 ANQGSEA. The CDR3 spells CSVRLRTDTEAFF. The CDR3 DNA reads TGCAGCGTCCGACTAAGGACAGACACTGAAGCTTTCTTT.

The chain couples TRBV27 to TRBJ1-6; no clear D. The V gene's germline CDR1 is MNHEY and CDR2 SMNVEV (reference sequence). Trimming stripped 4 bases from V and 4 bases from J, with 2 bases between. The CDR3 length is 12 residues. CDR3 amino acids: CASSWYNSPLHF. Written as DNA, the CDR3 is TGTGCCAGCAGTTGGTATAATTCACCCCTCCACTTT.

The J gene is TRBJ1-5, the V gene TRBV3-1, with D uncertain. This CDR3 region has 14 residues. CDR1 and CDR2 (germline): LGHDT, YNNKEL (reference sequence). Between the trimmed V and J ends, which lost 3 bases and 0 bases, there was a span of 6 bases. The CDR3: CASSHADSNQPQHF. For the CDR3, the DNA is TGTGCCAGCAGCCATGCAGATAGCAATCAGCCCCAGCATTTT.

V and J are TRBV7-2 and TRBJ2-1; 8 positions agree with TRBD1. The CDR3 has 15 residues. J was trimmed by 6 bases and V by 4 bases; bases with no gene match: 8. Germline V CDR1 and CDR2: SGHTA, FQGNSA. The CDR3: CASSSGWTGSNEQFF. The CDR3 coding sequence is TGTGCCAGCAGCTCTGGATGGACAGGGAGCAATGAGCAGTTCTTC.

The chain links TRBV12-3 or TRBV12-4 to TRBJ2-1; TRBD2 matches at 13 bases. The CDR3 has 18 amino acids. V lost 7 bases and J lost 5; bases outside the gene matches: 14. CDR3 region: CASTLGTSGIDLDNEQFF. Here the CDR3 DNA reads TGTGCCAGCACCCTGGGGACTAGCGGGATCGACCTCGACAATGAGCAGTTCTTC.

This chain joins TRBV19 and TRBJ1-1; D gene uncertain. Germline CDR1 and CDR2: LNHDA and SQIVND (reference sequence). The CDR3 loop spans 13 amino acids. The V end was cut by 7 bases, the J end by 0 bases, with 9 bases between. CDR3 sequence (DNA): TGTGCCAGTAATCGGGATCTGAACACTGAAGCTTTCTTT. Translating it yields CASNRDLNTEAFF. Supplemented by reference TRBV19 and TRBJ1-1, the full variable domain reads DGGITQSPKYLFRKEGQNVTLSCEQNLNHDAMYWYRQDPGQGLRLIYYSQIVNDFQKGDIAEGYSVSREKKESFPLTVTSAQKNPTAFYLCASNRDLNTEAFFGQGTRLTVV.

This clonotype was detected only a few times. The chain links TRBV5-1 to TRBJ2-1; 7 bases are a match to TRBD2. Germline CDR1 and CDR2: SGHRS and YFSETQ. J lost 1 base, V lost 4 bases, and 5 bases had no gene match. The CDR3 contains 15 residues. CDR3 bases: TGCGCCAGCAGCCGGGGGGACGGGTCCTACAATGAGCAGTTCTTC. It yields the protein CASSRGDGSYNEQFF.